This passage covers 27 T cell receptor beta chains from one sample sequenced in a study of human T cells and chemical hapten exposure. TCRdb reanalysed the RACE reads using MiXCR and keeps one entry per CDR3 protein. The sample consists of 250,000 or so distinct CDR3 sequences, approximately 8.6% of them appearing once. Regarding time point: pre-sensitization, week 0. Treatment here: therapeutic diphenylcyclopropenone sensitization with weekly scalp DPC. Here the sequenced sample was whole blood, taken in connection with sensitization to the hapten diphenylcyclopropenone (DPC). Every receptor here comes from a woman aged 35 to 49 with alopecia areata. Some clones in this sample may be carry-over from other donors' samples.

This clonotype was seen more than once but under ten times. V usage is TRBV27 and J usage is TRBJ2-7, with D possibly being TRBD1 (6 bases). V lost 6 bases, J lost 3 bases, and 18 bases lay in between. Germline CDR1 reads MNHEY; CDR2 reads SMNVEV (reference sequence). This CDR3 contains 15 residues. The chain's CDR3 is CASSLIQGTLYEQYF. The CDR3 DNA follows: TGTGCCAGCAGCCTAATCCAGGGGACCCTCTACGAGCAGTACTTC.

CDR3: CASNLSGRAFNEQFF. The CDR3 nucleotides read TGTGCCAGCAATCTTAGCGGGAGGGCCTTCAATGAGCAGTTCTTC. The chain carries TRBV12-3 or TRBV12-4 and TRBJ2-1; TRBD2 aligns across 11 bases. V was pared by 7 bases and J by 6 bases, with 8 bases of the junction left unmatched. The CDR3 consists of 15 residues.

The table lists this clonotype with a few counts. This chain uses TRBV29-1 with TRBJ2-1; 8 bases line up with TRBD2. Germline CDR1 is SQVTM and CDR2 is ANQGSEA. The CDR3 is 12 residues long. Unmatched junction bases numbered 14, after V lost 7 bases and J lost 15 bases. CDR3 protein: CSALLQGLVGFF. CDR3 nucleotides: TGCAGCGCTCTCCTGCAGGGACTAGTAGGGTTCTTC.

This rearrangement joins TRBV27 to TRBJ2-7; 9 positions match TRBD1. Germline CDR1 MNHEY, CDR2 SMNVEV (reference sequence). Trimming cost V 3 bases and J 10 bases; bases outside gene matches: 13. This CDR3 comprises 15 residues. In DNA form, the CDR3 reads TGTGCCAGCAGTTTCCGCCCCGGGACAGGGTTCGTTCAGTACTTC. It codes for CASSFRPGTGFVQYF.

The rearrangement links TRBV3-1 to TRBJ1-5, with D possibly TRBD1 on 5 matching bases. The CDR3 runs to 16 residues. Trimming took off 1 base at V and 0 bases at J, with 10 bases between the two ends. CDR1 is LGHDT and CDR2 is YNNKEL in the germline V gene (reference sequence). The CDR3 is CASSQGTGHSNQPQHF. CDR3 DNA sequence: TGTGCCAGCAGCCAAGGAACGGGGCATAGCAATCAGCCCCAGCATTTT. Together with reference TRBV3-1 and TRBJ1-5, the CDR3 gives the full variable domain: DTAVSQTPKYLVTQMGNDKSIKCEQNLGHDTMYWYKQDSKKFLKIMFSYNNKELIINETVPNRFSPKSPDKAHLNLHINSLELGDSAVYFCASSQGTGHSNQPQHFGDGTRLSIL.

This chain uses TRBV2 with TRBJ2-3; the match to TRBD1 covers 7 bases. This CDR3 spans 16 amino acids. Losses at the gene ends were 8 bases for V and 3 bases for J; bases not matched to a gene: 14. Germline-derived CDR1 and CDR2 are SNHLY and FYNNEI. The CDR3 here is CASSEQGPVGTDTQYF. CDR3 DNA: TGTGCCAGCTCGGAACAGGGGCCAGTAGGGACAGATACGCAGTATTTT.

In its sample, this clonotype was seen a few times. The chain carries TRBV11-2 and TRBJ2-7; tentative D call: TRBD1 (5 bases). The germline V gene has CDR1 SGHAT and CDR2 FQNNGV. The V end lost 8 bases, the J end lost 1 base, and 9 bases lay between the germline ends. This CDR3 comprises 12 residues. CDR3 protein: CASGAESYEQYF. The CDR3 DNA sequence: TGTGCCAGCGGGGCGGAGTCCTACGAGCAGTACTTC.

This clonotype occurred many times. The CDR3 bases are TGTGCCAGCAGTGGGACTAGCGGAAGGACAGATACGCAGTATTTT. Its protein product is CASSGTSGRTDTQYF. The gene calls are TRBV2 and TRBJ2-3; TRBD2 agrees at 10 bases. CDR1 SNHLY and CDR2 FYNNEI come from the germline V gene. V shed 4 bases, J shed 3 bases, and the junction held 4 bases outside the gene matches. The CDR3 is 15 amino acids.

This clonotype turned up a few times. This sequence joins TRBV13 and TRBJ1-3; D is undetermined. Trimming stripped 6 bases from V and 0 bases from J, with 21 bases between. The CDR3 contains 18 residues. In germline, CDR1 is PRHDT, CDR2 FYEKMQ (reference sequence). The CDR3 region is CASRPYKTAVSSGNTIYF. DNA for the CDR3: TGTGCCAGCAGGCCGTACAAAACTGCGGTCAGCTCTGGAAACACCATATATTTT.

The chain joins TRBV20-1 to TRBJ2-1, with D maybe TRBD1 (6 bases). This CDR3 has 13 residues. CDR1 and CDR2 from the germline V gene are DFQATT and SNEGSKA (reference sequence). The V end lost 5 bases, the J end lost 5 bases, and 13 bases lay between the germline ends. CDR3: CSAQGSVNNEQFF. The CDR3 DNA reads TGCAGTGCTCAGGGGAGTGTGAACAATGAGCAGTTCTTC.

The genes are TRBV12-3 or TRBV12-4 and TRBJ1-2; D is unresolved. This CDR3 contains 16 residues. Between the trimmed V and J ends, which lost 10 bases and 1 base, there was a span of 22 bases. The CDR3 is CATSSQPMYLNYGYTF. The CDR3 coding sequence is TGTGCCACGAGCAGTCAACCAATGTACCTTAACTATGGCTACACCTTC.

This clonotype was counted many times. This chain connects TRBV7-9 to TRBJ2-3; D is undetermined. This CDR3 is 14 amino acids long. Deletions cut 1 base from V and 3 bases from J, with 8 bases between. Germline CDR1 is SEHNR and CDR2 is FQNEAQ (reference sequence). CDR3 DNA sequence: TGTGCCAGCAGCTTAGAAGCCTGGACAGATACGCAGTATTTT. Protein product: CASSLEAWTDTQYF.

This clonotype was recorded many times. The chain joins TRBV28 to TRBJ2-7; 13 positions match TRBD2. Looked up from germline, CDR1 is MDHEN and CDR2 is SYDVKM. Trimming at V came to 6 bases and at J to 0 bases, leaving 11 bases not matched to a gene. This CDR3 has 18 amino acids. CDR3 sequence (DNA): TGTGCCAGCAGCCCCTCCGGGACTAGCGGGGATCCCTCCTACGAGCAGTACTTC. Amino acid sequence: CASSPSGTSGDPSYEQYF. Using reference TRBV28 and TRBJ2-7 for the parts outside the CDR3, the full variable domain is DVKVTQSSRYLVKRTGEKVFLECVQDMDHENMFWYRQDPGLGLRLIYFSYDVKMKEKGDIPEGYSVSREKKERFSLILESASTNQTSMYLCASSPSGTSGDPSYEQYFGPGTRLTVT.

Ten or more counts support this clonotype. The gene calls are TRBV4-3 and TRBJ2-2; D may be TRBD2 (5 bases). The germline gives CDR1 LGHNA, CDR2 YSLEER. Trimming pared 3 bases from V and 5 bases from J, leaving 16 bases between. The CDR3 contains 16 residues. CDR3 in amino acids: CASSQHRGRVTGELFF. The CDR3 bases are TGCGCCAGCAGCCAGCACCGGGGTCGGGTTACCGGGGAGCTGTTTTTT.

This clonotype was picked up many times. V is TRBV7-2 and J is TRBJ1-2; D gene uncertain. This CDR3 has 12 amino acids. Trimming shortened V by 3 bases and J by 8 bases, and 10 bases separated the two germline ends. The germline V gene encodes CDR1 SGHTA and CDR2 FQGNSA. CDR3 in amino acids: CASSLDVFGYTF. The CDR3 DNA reads TGTGCCAGCAGCTTGGACGTATTCGGCTACACCTTC. Full variable domain (missing parts from reference TRBV7-2 and TRBJ1-2): GAGVSQSPSNKVTEKGKDVELRCDPISGHTALYWYRQSLGQGLEFLIYFQGNSAPDKSGLPSDRFSAERTGGSVSTLTIQRTQQEDSAVYLCASSLDVFGYTFGSGTRLTVV.

This clonotype turned up a few times. This chain joins TRBV28 and TRBJ2-1; the match to TRBD2 covers 10 bases. CDR3 size: 14 residues. Trimming at V came to 3 bases and at J to 9 bases, leaving 5 bases not matched to a gene. Looked up from germline, CDR1 is MDHEN and CDR2 is SYDVKM. As DNA, the CDR3 is TGTGCCAGCAGTTTCAGCGGGAGGGCCAGTGAGCAGTTCTTC. It is translated as CASSFSGRASEQFF.

Only a few counts were recorded for this clonotype. The chain employs TRBV28 and TRBJ2-7; 12 bases are shared with TRBD2. Losses at the gene ends were 5 bases for V and 6 bases for J; bases not matched to a gene: 8. The CDR3 is made up of 15 amino acids. Germline-derived CDR1 and CDR2 are MDHEN and SYDVKM. DNA for the CDR3: TGTGCCAGCAGTGCCCCTAGCGGGAGGGCCTCCGAGCAGTACTTC. Amino acids: CASSAPSGRASEQYF.

The rearrangement joins TRBV6-5 to TRBJ2-3; D tentatively reads TRBD1 or TRBD2 (5 bases each). Looked up from germline, CDR1 is MNHEY and CDR2 is SVGAGI. The germline V and J ends were trimmed by 6 bases and 4 bases, with 14 bases remaining between them. The CDR3 runs 14 residues. In DNA form, the CDR3 reads TGTGCCAGCAGGAAGGGACCGCTTGCAGATACGCAGTATTTT. Its protein product is CASRKGPLADTQYF.

This clonotype is judged medium-sized. This chain connects TRBV12-3 or TRBV12-4 to TRBJ2-7; TRBD1 aligns across 9 bases. The CDR3 runs 14 residues. V gave up 6 bases and J gave up 3 bases; unmatched junction bases: 6. The CDR3 reads CASSPGQGLYEQYF. DNA of the CDR3: TGTGCCAGCAGCCCGGGACAGGGCCTCTACGAGCAGTACTTC.

The chain links TRBV2 to TRBJ1-2, with D unresolved. In germline, CDR1 is SNHLY, CDR2 FYNNEI. V was trimmed by 3 bases and J by 1 base, leaving 9 bases between them. The CDR3 contains 14 residues. The CDR3 region has the DNA TGTGCCAGCAGTGATCCGAACAGTAACTATGGCTACACCTTC. The encoded protein is CASSDPNSNYGYTF. The full variable domain, with the rest looked up from reference TRBV2 and TRBJ1-2, is EPEVTQTPSHQVTQMGQEVILRCVPISNHLYFYWYRQILGQKVEFLVSFYNNEISEKSEIFDDQFSVERPDGSNFTLKIRSTKLEDSAMYFCASSDPNSNYGYTFGSGTRLTVV.

This chain joins TRBV15 and TRBJ2-1; D remains unclear. The CDR3 extends over 12 amino acids. CDR1 LNHNV and CDR2 YYDKDF come from the germline V gene (reference sequence). V was pared by 0 bases and J by 9 bases, with 6 bases between. CDR3 coding DNA: TGTGCCACCAGCAGAGATAGGAGTGAGCAGTTCTTC. Its protein product is CATSRDRSEQFF.

This clonotype was observed a handful of times. The V and J genes are TRBV6-1 and TRBJ2-4, with D perhaps TRBD2 (6 bases). The CDR3 length is 17 residues. Germline loops: CDR1 MNHNS, CDR2 SASEGT. With 3 bases removed from V and 4 bases from J, the gap between germline ends came to 19 bases. CDR3 nucleotide sequence: TGTGCCAGCAGTGATAGGAAGGGGACTCTCCAAAAAAACATTCAGTACTTC. The encoded protein is CASSDRKGTLQKNIQYF.

This clonotype has a handful of counts. This chain's CDR3 is CASSRITGGAEAFF. The CDR3 nucleotides read TGTGCCAGCAGCCGAATTACAGGAGGCGCTGAAGCTTTCTTT. This chain uses TRBV3-1 with TRBJ1-1; possible D gene TRBD1, 5 bases. Germline CDR1 reads LGHDT; CDR2 reads YNNKEL (reference sequence). The CDR3 runs 14 residues. Deletions cut 4 bases from V and 6 bases from J, with 15 bases between.

This clonotype was detected ten times or more. The chain combines TRBV6-2 or TRBV6-3 with TRBJ2-1; the match to TRBD1 covers 7 bases. The CDR3 has 14 amino acids. V shed 7 bases, J shed 4 bases, and the junction held 7 bases outside the gene matches. Germline CDR1 and CDR2: MNHEY and SVGEGT. This CDR3 reads CASTGQFNYNEQFF. CDR3 sequence (DNA): TGTGCCAGCACGGGACAGTTCAATTACAATGAGCAGTTCTTC.

A few counts support this clonotype. The rearrangement uses TRBV12-3 or TRBV12-4 and TRBJ2-2, with 10 nucleotides matching TRBD2. This CDR3 is 15 amino acids long. J lost 7 bases, V lost 6 bases, and 8 bases had no gene match. The CDR3 reads CASSMYSGRNGELFF. CDR3 nucleotide sequence: TGTGCCAGCAGCATGTATAGCGGGAGGAACGGGGAGCTGTTTTTT.

This clonotype was observed a few times. The rearrangement links TRBV28 to TRBJ2-7; D is ambiguous. CDR1 is MDHEN, CDR2 SYDVKM, per germline. This CDR3 is built from 11 residues. V was pared by 10 bases and J by 3 bases, with 10 bases between. The CDR3 loop reads CATLEDYEQYF. DNA for the CDR3: TGTGCCACCCTTGAAGACTACGAGCAGTACTTC.

In this sample, this clonotype turned up a few times. The chain joins TRBV7-2 to TRBJ2-7; TRBD2 aligns across 11 bases. Trimming removed 5 bases from V and 4 bases from J; junction bases left unmatched: 7. The germline V gene has CDR1 SGHTA and CDR2 FQGNSA. The CDR3 loop spans 15 amino acids. CDR3 sequence reads: CASSPTGTSGYEQYF. The CDR3, as DNA: TGTGCCAGCAGCCCCACCGGGACTAGCGGTTACGAGCAGTACTTC. Together with reference TRBV7-2 and TRBJ2-7, the CDR3 gives the full variable domain: GAGVSQSPSNKVTEKGKDVELRCDPISGHTALYWYRQSLGQGLEFLIYFQGNSAPDKSGLPSDRFSAERTGGSVSTLTIQRTQQEDSAVYLCASSPTGTSGYEQYFGPGTRLTVT.